Listed below are T cell receptor beta chains from one sample, sequenced in a study of metastatic and nonmetastatic thyroid tumors. TCRdb recomputed clones from the PCR reads via MiXCR. The sample carries 15,000 to 20,000 clones, roughly 26% recorded once. Sequenced: adjacent normal tissue. The source of these receptors is a female donor with papillary thyroid cancer or a benign thyroid nodule (not recorded which). Some clones in this sample may be carry-over from other donors' samples. CDR3s include the opening cysteine and the closing phenylalanine or tryptophan. A D gene is named only where the DNA matches it firmly. The size of a clone is reported for some rows only, either as once, few or many, or as a class for expanded clones.

CDR3 protein | CDR3 DNA | D gene | J gene | V gene | clone size
CASSIPNLGVPQHF | TGTGCCAGTAGTATCCCTAATTTGGGTGTGCCCCAGCATTTT | NA | TRBJ1-5 | TRBV19 | NA
CASSEGTGDYEQYF | TGTGCCAGCAGTGAAGGAACAGGGGATTACGAGCAGTACTTC | TRBD1 | TRBJ2-7 | TRBV2 | many
CASSKGGASSGELFF | TGCGCCAGCAGCAAAGGGGGGGCGAGCTCCGGGGAGCTGTTTTTT | NA | TRBJ2-2 | TRBV5-1 | NA
CASSYGATEAFF | TGTGCCAGCAGTTACGGTGCCACTGAAGCTTTCTTT | NA | TRBJ1-1 | TRBV6-5 | many
CASSYSTGTSSYDHYF | TGTGCCAGCAGTTACAGTACAGGAACGAGCTCCTACGATCATTACTTC | NA | TRBJ2-7 | TRBV6-5 | NA
CASSLRQINEKLFF | TGTGCCAGCAGTTTAAGGCAGATTAATGAAAAACTGTTTTTT | NA | TRBJ1-4 | TRBV12-3/TRBV12-4 | NA
CASSLVGHRARGNQPQHF | TGTGCCAGCAGCTTAGTGGGACACCGAGCTCGGGGCAATCAGCCCCAGCATTTT | NA | TRBJ1-5 | TRBV11-2 | NA
CASFQQGSGTDTQYF | TGTGCCAGCTTTCAACAGGGGAGCGGTACAGATACGCAGTATTTT | TRBD1 | TRBJ2-3 | TRBV6-1 | NA
CASSLTSGESDMQYF | TGTGCCAGCAGCTTAACCTCGGGAGAGTCAGATATGCAGTATTTT | NA | TRBJ2-3 | TRBV7-3 | NA
CSATGQRDLIEREQYF | TGCAGTGCTACTGGCCAGCGGGACTTAATCGAGCGAGAGCAGTACTTC | TRBD2 | TRBJ2-7 | TRBV20-1 | NA
CASSFRQLNEQFF | TGTGCCAGCAGCTTCAGACAGCTCAATGAGCAGTTCTTC | NA | TRBJ2-1 | TRBV7-6 | few
CASSHKGLAGTRELFF | TGTGCCAGCAGTCACAAAGGACTAGCGGGCACCAGGGAGCTGTTTTTT | TRBD2 | TRBJ2-2 | TRBV6-1 | NA
CASSHTRRNEAFF | TGTGCCAGCAGCCACACAAGAAGGAATGAAGCTTTCTTT | NA | TRBJ1-1 | TRBV7-2 | NA
CASSLVGPPNEQFF | TGCGCCAGCAGCTTGGTTGGTCCCCCAAATGAGCAGTTCTTC | NA | TRBJ2-1 | TRBV5-1 | NA
CASSVRRSEAFF | TGTGCCAGCAGTGTTAGAAGGAGCGAAGCTTTCTTT | NA | TRBJ1-1 | TRBV2 | NA
CASTTQGALNEQYF | TGTGCCAGCACCACACAGGGGGCGCTCAACGAGCAGTACTTC | TRBD1 | TRBJ2-7 | TRBV28 | many
CASSSFGRNTEAFF | TGTGCCAGCAGTTCCTTTGGGAGGAACACTGAAGCTTTCTTT | NA | TRBJ1-1 | TRBV2 | few
CASSWGSNTEAFF | TGCGCCAGCAGCTGGGGATCTAACACTGAAGCTTTCTTT | NA | TRBJ1-1 | TRBV5-1 | few
CASSLGTGGGTGELFF | TGTGCCAGCAGCTTGGGGACAGGGGGCGGCACCGGGGAGCTGTTTTTT | TRBD1 | TRBJ2-2 | TRBV7-6 | NA
CANSWRLAGDPSSYNEQFF | TGTGCCAACAGCTGGAGACTAGCGGGAGACCCGAGCTCCTACAATGAGCAGTTCTTC | TRBD2 | TRBJ2-1 | TRBV5-5 | NA
CASSPGLAGVGELFF | TGTGCCAGCAGTCCGGGACTAGCGGGAGTTGGGGAGCTGTTTTTT | TRBD2 | TRBJ2-2 | TRBV12-3/TRBV12-4 | NA
CATENPSETYEQYF | TGCGCCACCGAAAATCCTAGCGAGACCTACGAGCAGTACTTC | NA | TRBJ2-7 | TRBV10-2 | few
CASSLGGTGSYLAGEQFF | TGCGCCAGCAGCTTAGGCGGGACAGGGTCCTACTTAGCGGGAGAGCAGTTCTTC | NA | TRBJ2-1 | TRBV5-1 | once
CASSPRPPGQKTEQYF | TGTGCCAGCAGCCCCAGGCCCCCGGGACAGAAAACCGAGCAGTACTTC | TRBD1 | TRBJ2-7 | TRBV6-1 | many
CASSIGVRTDTQYF | TGCGCCAGCAGTATCGGGGTGCGGACAGATACTCAGTATTTT | NA | TRBJ2-3 | TRBV5-1 | NA
CATTQGADLTDTQYF | TGTGCCACCACCCAGGGGGCCGACCTCACAGATACGCAGTATTTT | TRBD1 | TRBJ2-3 | TRBV24-1 | NA
CASSPVRAFSTDTQYF | TGTGCCAGCAGTCCTGTGCGGGCGTTCAGCACAGATACGCAGTATTTT | NA | TRBJ2-3 | TRBV28 | few
CASSVPVGGISPLHF | TGTGCCAGCAGTGTCCCCGTAGGGGGTATTTCACCCCTCCACTTT | NA | TRBJ1-6 | TRBV2 | few
CASSRTGGGEKLFF | TGTGCCAGCAGCCGGACAGGGGGCGGTGAAAAACTGTTTTTT | TRBD1 | TRBJ1-4 | TRBV12-3/TRBV12-4 | NA
CASGPRQGSHEQYF | TGTGCTAGTGGTCCCCGACAGGGGTCCCACGAGCAGTACTTC | TRBD1 | TRBJ2-7 | TRBV12-5 | few
CATSSFSGYTF | TGTGCCACCAGTTCATTCAGTGGCTACACCTTC | NA | TRBJ1-2 | TRBV6-2/TRBV6-3 | NA
CASRDINYEQYF | TGTGCCAGCCGGGACATTAACTACGAGCAGTACTTC | NA | TRBJ2-7 | TRBV28 | NA
CASSQDSEAGAYEQYF | TGCGCCAGCAGCCAAGACTCAGAAGCGGGCGCCTACGAGCAGTACTTC | NA | TRBJ2-7 | TRBV4-1 | once